These T cell receptor beta chains were read from a single sample in a study of blood T cell repertoires in COVID-19. The protocol was immunoSEQ multiplex PCR, while the TCRdb copy is restricted to in-frame clones and leaves out a portion. Of 200,000 to 250,000 clones listed, about 88% were seen once; the top ten hold around 0.89%. The sequencing input was peripheral blood. Source of these receptors: a man aged 40-49 years with acute or convalescent COVID-19. Both conserved end residues are part of each CDR3. The D gene is left open where the match is weak. Where a row states a size, it is once, few, many or the class of an expanded clone; other rows omit it.

CASSQAQGREQYF TGTGCCAGCAGCCAGGCTCAGGGCCGCGAGCAGTACTTC NA NA TRBJ2-7 TRBV3-1/TRBV3-2
CASSLDFGGTYEQYF TGTGCCAGCAGCTTGGATTTTGGGGGGACCTACGAGCAGTACTTC NA NA TRBJ2-7 TRBV5-5
CASSRRTGDNQPQHF TGTGCCAGCAGTCGCCGGACAGGCGATAATCAGCCCCAGCATTTT NA TRBD1 TRBJ1-5 TRBV6-2/TRBV6-3
CASSTRGPGTEAFF TGTGCCAGTAGTACCAGGGGGCCGGGCACTGAAGCTTTCTTT NA TRBD1 TRBJ1-1 TRBV19
CASRPGTGGRSIYGYTF TGTGCCAGCAGGCCCGGGACAGGGGGCCGATCGATTTATGGCTACACCTTC NA TRBD1 TRBJ1-2 TRBV2
CASGSLDYGYTF TGTGCCAGCGGGAGTTTAGACTATGGCTACACCTTC NA NA TRBJ1-2 TRBV27
CASSIDPGQKTIYGYTF TGTGCCAGTAGTATAGATCCCGGACAGAAGACCATCTATGGCTACACCTTC NA NA TRBJ1-2 TRBV19
CASSQDLKGLTEAFF TGTGCCAGCAGCCAAGATCTAAAGGGACTCACTGAAGCTTTCTTT NA NA TRBJ1-1 TRBV3-1/TRBV3-2
CASSLSPGGGYTF TGTGCCAGCAGCTTGAGTCCAGGTGGCGGCTACACCTTC NA NA TRBJ1-2 TRBV5-6
CASSPQASYTF TGTGCCAGCTCACCGCAGGCGTCCTACACCTTC NA NA TRBJ1-2 TRBV18
CASSLVAGGYGYTF TGTGCCAGCAGCTTGGTCGCGGGGGGCTATGGCTACACCTTC NA NA TRBJ1-2 TRBV7-9
CASRSGTGPKQETQYF TGTGCCAGCAGGTCCGGGACAGGCCCGAAACAAGAGACCCAGTACTTC few TRBD1 TRBJ2-5 TRBV5-4
CASSPGSQLRQTQYF TGCGCCAGCAGCCCTGGCTCACAGCTTAGACAGACCCAGTACTTC NA NA TRBJ2-5 TRBV5-1
CASSQAGKNTEAFF TGTGCCAGCAGCCAAGCGGGGAAGAACACTGAAGCTTTCTTT NA NA TRBJ1-1 TRBV6-2/TRBV6-3
CASSNTQGTEAFF TGTGCCAGCAGCAACACACAGGGCACTGAAGCTTTCTTT NA NA TRBJ1-1 TRBV11-2
CASSSWTGFNTDTQYF TGTGCCAGCAGCTCGTGGACAGGGTTTAACACAGATACGCAGTATTTT few TRBD1 TRBJ2-3 TRBV5-4
CASSPLDRTNEKLFF TGTGCCAGCTCACCCTTGGACAGGACTAATGAAAAACTGTTTTTT NA TRBD1 TRBJ1-4 TRBV18
CASSQGGDATDTQYF TGTGCCAGCAGCCAGGGCGGGGATGCCACAGATACGCAGTATTTT NA NA TRBJ2-3 TRBV4-2
CASSEGEGRDYGYTF TGTGCCAGCAGTGAAGGGGAGGGACGCGACTATGGCTACACCTTC NA NA TRBJ1-2 TRBV2
CASSLTSLARNEQFF TGTGCCAGCAGCTTAACGAGTCTAGCTCGCAATGAGCAGTTCTTC once NA TRBJ2-1 TRBV7-3
CATSDVGGGVKETQYF TGTGCCACCAGCGATGTAGGCGGGGGGGTGAAAGAGACCCAGTACTTC NA TRBD2 TRBJ2-5 TRBV15
CSVGSLGQGIGTQYF TGCAGCGTTGGGTCGTTGGGACAGGGAATAGGGACCCAGTACTTC NA TRBD1 TRBJ2-5 TRBV29-1
CASSRDRERYGYTF TGTGCCAGCAGTAGGGACAGGGAACGGTATGGCTACACCTTC NA TRBD1 TRBJ1-2 TRBV2